This TCR beta chain was obtained from a study of cytomegalovirus exposure and HLA in healthy donors. For the study at large: Of the donors genotyped, some 400 in all, 80% to 85% fell in the Caucasian-associated ancestry cluster.

A few counts support this clone. CDR3 length: 14 residues. The J segment lost 1 base and the V segment lost 7 bases, leaving 5 bases of the junction unmatched. Germline assignment: CDR1 SNHLY and CDR2 FYNNEI. The PCR was carried out with 60 Vbeta primers and 13 Jbeta primers. Measured with immunoSEQ multiplex PCR; TCRdb has only the in-frame clones, and not every one. This sample has under 200,000 clones; approximately 67% occur once, and the top ten carry 2.5% to 3.5%. The sequenced sample was PBMCs. This clonotype originated in a man aged 35 to 55 in good health and CMV-seronegative. The chain recombines TRBV2 with TRBJ2-3; 7 nucleotides line up with TRBD1. The CDR3 nucleotides are TGTGCCAGCACTCCTACAGGGGGCACAGATACGCAGTATTTT. It specifies CASTPTGGTDTQYF.